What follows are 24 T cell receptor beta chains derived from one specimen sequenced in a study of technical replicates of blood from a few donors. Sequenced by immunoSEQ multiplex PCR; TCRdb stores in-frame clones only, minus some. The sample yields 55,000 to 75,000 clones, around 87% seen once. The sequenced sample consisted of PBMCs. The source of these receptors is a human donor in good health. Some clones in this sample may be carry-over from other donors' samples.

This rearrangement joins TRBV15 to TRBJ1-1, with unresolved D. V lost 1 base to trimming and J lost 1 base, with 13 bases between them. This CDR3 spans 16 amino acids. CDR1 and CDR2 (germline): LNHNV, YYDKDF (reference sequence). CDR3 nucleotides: TGTGCCACCAGCAGAGGGTCGGGAAGGGAGAACACTGAAGCTTTCTTT. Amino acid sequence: CATSRGSGRENTEAFF.

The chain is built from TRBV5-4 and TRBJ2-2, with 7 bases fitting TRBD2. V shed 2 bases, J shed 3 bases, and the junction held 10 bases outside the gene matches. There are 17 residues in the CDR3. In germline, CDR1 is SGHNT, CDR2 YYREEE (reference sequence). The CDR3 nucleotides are TGTGCCAGCAGCTTCGTCTTAAGGGGAGGGGACACCGGGGAGCTGTTTTTT. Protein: CASSFVLRGGDTGELFF.

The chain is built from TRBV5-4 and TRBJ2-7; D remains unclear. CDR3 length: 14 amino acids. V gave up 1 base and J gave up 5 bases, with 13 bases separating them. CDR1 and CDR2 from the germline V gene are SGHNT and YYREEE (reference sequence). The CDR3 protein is CASSLSPESHEQYF. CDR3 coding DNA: TGTGCCAGCAGCTTGAGTCCCGAGAGTCACGAGCAGTACTTC.

The CDR3 DNA follows: TGTGCCAGAGGGACAGCTAGAGAGCAGTTCTTC. It translates to CARGTAREQFF. The J gene is TRBJ2-1, the V gene TRBV6-4; 7 bases are shared with TRBD1. The CDR3 runs to 11 residues. CDR1 MRHNA and CDR2 SNTAGT come from the germline V gene. Trimming removed 9 bases from V and 10 bases from J; junction bases left unmatched: 6.

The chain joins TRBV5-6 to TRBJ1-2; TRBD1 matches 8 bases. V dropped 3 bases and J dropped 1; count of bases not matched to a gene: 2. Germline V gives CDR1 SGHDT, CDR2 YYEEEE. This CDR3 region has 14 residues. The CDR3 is CASSSGQGNYGYTF. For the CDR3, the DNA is TGTGCCAGCAGCTCTGGACAGGGTAACTATGGCTACACCTTC.

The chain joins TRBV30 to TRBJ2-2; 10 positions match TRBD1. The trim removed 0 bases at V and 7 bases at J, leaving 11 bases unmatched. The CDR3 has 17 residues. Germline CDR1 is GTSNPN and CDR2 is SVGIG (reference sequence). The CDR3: CAWSVDRGTVLGGELFF. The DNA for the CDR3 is TGTGCCTGGAGTGTGGACAGGGGGACGGTCTTAGGCGGGGAGCTGTTTTTT.

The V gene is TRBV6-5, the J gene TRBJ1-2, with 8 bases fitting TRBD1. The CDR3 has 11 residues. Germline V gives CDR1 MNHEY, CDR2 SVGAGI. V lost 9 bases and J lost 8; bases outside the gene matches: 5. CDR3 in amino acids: CASGQGGGYTF. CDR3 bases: TGTGCCAGTGGACAGGGTGGCGGCTACACCTTC.

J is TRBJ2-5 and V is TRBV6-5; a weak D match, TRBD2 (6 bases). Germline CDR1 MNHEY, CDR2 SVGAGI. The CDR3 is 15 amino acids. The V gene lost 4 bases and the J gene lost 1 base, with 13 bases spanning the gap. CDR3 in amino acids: CASSFRPTSQETQYF. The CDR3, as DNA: TGTGCCAGCAGTTTCCGCCCGACTAGCCAAGAGACCCAGTACTTC.

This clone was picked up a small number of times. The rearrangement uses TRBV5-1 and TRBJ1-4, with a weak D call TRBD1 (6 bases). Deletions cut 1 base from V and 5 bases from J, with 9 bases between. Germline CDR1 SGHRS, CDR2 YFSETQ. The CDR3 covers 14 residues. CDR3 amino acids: CASSLQTGNEKLFF. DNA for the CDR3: TGCGCCAGCAGCTTGCAGACAGGAAATGAAAAACTGTTTTTT.

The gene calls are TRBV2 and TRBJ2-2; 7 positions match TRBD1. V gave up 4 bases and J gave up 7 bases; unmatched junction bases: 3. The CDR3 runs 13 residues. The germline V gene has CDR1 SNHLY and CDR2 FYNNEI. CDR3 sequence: CASSVQGHGELFF. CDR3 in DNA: TGTGCCAGCAGTGTACAGGGGCACGGGGAGCTGTTTTTT.

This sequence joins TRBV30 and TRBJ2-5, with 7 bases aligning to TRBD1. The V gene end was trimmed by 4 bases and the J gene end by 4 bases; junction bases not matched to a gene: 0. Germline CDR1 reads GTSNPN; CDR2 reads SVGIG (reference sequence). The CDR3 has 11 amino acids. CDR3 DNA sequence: TGTGCCTGGACAGGGGGAGAGACCCAGTACTTC. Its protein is CAWTGGETQYF.

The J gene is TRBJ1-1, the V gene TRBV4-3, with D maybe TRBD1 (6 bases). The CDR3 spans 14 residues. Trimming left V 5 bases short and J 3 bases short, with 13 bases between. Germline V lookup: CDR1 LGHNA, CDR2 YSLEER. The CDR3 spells CASSLGGGYTEAFF. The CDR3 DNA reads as TGCGCCAGCAGCTTGGGAGGGGGATACACTGAAGCTTTCTTT.

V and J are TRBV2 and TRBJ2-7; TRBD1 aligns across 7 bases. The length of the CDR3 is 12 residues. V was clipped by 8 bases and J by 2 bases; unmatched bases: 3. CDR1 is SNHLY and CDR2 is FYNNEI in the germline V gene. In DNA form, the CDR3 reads TGTGCCAGCGGGCAGGGGGCCTACGAGCAGTACTTC. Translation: CASGQGAYEQYF.

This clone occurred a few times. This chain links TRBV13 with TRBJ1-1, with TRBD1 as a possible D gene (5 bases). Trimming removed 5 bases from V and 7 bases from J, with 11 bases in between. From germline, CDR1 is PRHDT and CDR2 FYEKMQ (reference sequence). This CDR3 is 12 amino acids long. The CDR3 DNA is TGTGCCAGCAGCCCGCGGACAAGTGAAGCTTTCTTT. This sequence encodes CASSPRTSEAFF.

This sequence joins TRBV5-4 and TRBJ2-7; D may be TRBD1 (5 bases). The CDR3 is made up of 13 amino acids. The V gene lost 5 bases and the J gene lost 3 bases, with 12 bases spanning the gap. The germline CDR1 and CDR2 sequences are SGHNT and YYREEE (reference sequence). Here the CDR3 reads CASSEVGDYEQYF. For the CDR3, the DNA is TGTGCCAGCAGTGAGGTAGGGGACTACGAGCAGTACTTC. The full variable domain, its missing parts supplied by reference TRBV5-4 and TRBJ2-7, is ETGVTQSPTHLIKTRGQQVTLRCSSQSGHNTVSWYQQALGQGPQFIFQYYREEENGRGNFPPRFSGLQFPNYSSELNVNALELDDSALYLCASSEVGDYEQYFGPGTRLTVT.

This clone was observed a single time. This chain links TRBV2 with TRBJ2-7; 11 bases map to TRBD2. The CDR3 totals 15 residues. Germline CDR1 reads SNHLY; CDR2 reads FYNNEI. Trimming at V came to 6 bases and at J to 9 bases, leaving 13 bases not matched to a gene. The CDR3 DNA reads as TGTGCCAGCAGGGATTTAGGGGGACTAGCGGCCACGCAGTACTTC. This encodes CASRDLGGLAATQYF.

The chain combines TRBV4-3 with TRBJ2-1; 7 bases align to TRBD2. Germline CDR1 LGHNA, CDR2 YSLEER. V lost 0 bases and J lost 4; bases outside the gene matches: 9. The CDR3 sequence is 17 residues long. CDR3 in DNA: TGCGCCAGCAGCCAAGATAGGGCTAGCGGTATGTACAATGAGCAGTTCTTC. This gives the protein CASSQDRASGMYNEQFF.

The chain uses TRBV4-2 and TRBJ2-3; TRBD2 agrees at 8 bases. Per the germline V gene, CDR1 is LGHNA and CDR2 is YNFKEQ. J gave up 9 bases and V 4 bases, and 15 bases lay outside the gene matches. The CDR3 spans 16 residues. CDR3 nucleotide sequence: TGTGCCAGCAGCCCCGGGGTAGGGGCGGGAGGTCCCACGCAGTATTTT. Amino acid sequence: CASSPGVGAGGPTQYF.

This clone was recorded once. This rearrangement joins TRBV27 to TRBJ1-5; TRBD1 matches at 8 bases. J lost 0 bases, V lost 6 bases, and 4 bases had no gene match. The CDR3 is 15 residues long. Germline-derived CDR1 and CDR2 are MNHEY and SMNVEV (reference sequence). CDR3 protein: CASRGQGYSNQPQHF. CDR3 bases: TGTGCCAGCAGAGGACAGGGCTATAGCAATCAGCCCCAGCATTTT.

CDR3 sequence: CASSGTSIGETQYF. The CDR3 region has the DNA TGCGCCAGCAGCGGGACTAGCATAGGGGAGACCCAGTACTTC. The rearrangement links TRBV5-1 to TRBJ2-5; 9 bases align to TRBD2. V shed 4 bases and J 5 bases; nucleotides not matched to a gene: 6. Germline values: CDR1 SGHRS, CDR2 YFSETQ. This CDR3 is 14 amino acids long.

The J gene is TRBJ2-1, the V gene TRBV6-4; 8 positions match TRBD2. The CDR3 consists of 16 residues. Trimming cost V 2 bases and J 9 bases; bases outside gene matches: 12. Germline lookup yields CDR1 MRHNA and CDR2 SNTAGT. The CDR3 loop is CASSDDGTRGYSEQFF. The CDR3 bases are TGTGCCAGCAGTGACGATGGGACTAGAGGGTATAGTGAGCAGTTCTTC.

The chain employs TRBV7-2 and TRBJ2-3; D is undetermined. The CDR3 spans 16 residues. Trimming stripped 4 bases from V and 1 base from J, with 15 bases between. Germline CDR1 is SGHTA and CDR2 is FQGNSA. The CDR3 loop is CASSSPTLRRTDTQYF. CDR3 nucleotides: TGTGCCAGCAGCTCACCGACTCTTAGACGCACAGATACGCAGTATTTT.

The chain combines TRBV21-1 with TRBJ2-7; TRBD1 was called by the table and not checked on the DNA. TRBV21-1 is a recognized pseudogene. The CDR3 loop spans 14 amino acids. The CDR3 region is CASRLQGAAYEQYF. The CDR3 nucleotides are TGTGCCAGCAGATTACAGGGGGCCGCCTACGAGCAGTACTTC.

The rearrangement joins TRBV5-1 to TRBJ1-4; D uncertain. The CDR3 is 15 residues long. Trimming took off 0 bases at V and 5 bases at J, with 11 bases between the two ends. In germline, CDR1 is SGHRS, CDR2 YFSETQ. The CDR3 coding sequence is TGCGCCAGCAGCTTGGCCCAAGGCGGAAATGAAAAACTGTTTTTT. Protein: CASSLAQGGNEKLFF.